The TCR beta chain under discussion was sequenced for a study of T-cell reconstitution after alpha-beta-depleted transplantation in children. V gave up 8 bases and J gave up 5 bases, with 21 bases separating them. The CDR3 spans 15 residues. The germline V gene has CDR1 SGHAT and CDR2 FQNNGV. Unique molecular identifiers were used to barcode this TCRbeta library. A single record per CDR3 protein comes from TCRdb applying MiXCR to the PCR reads. The sample carries 500,000 to 600,000 distinct CDR3 sequences, about 18% recorded once. J is TRBJ2-5 and V is TRBV11-2, with D perhaps assigned TRBD1 or TRBD2 (6 bases each). The receptor comes from a human donor who donated a stem cell graft to a child with acute lymphoblastic leukemia. The sequencing here drew on PBMCs from the stem cell graft donor, taken from the stem cell graft. The CDR3 coding sequence is TGTGCCAGCGCCAAGGGGGACATTACTAGCGAGACCCAGTACTTC. Its protein product is CASAKGDITSETQYF.